The rows below give T cell receptor beta chains drawn from one sample of a study of T cell clones after liver transplantation. Measured with immunoSEQ multiplex PCR; TCRdb has only the in-frame clones, and not every one. The data contain 68,000 or so clones, about four fifths of them singletons. Sequences were derived from CD4+ T cells from blood, sampled before liver transplant. The receptor set was obtained from a human donor who received a liver transplant. Each CDR3 is given with its conserved first and last residue. A D gene is named only where the DNA matches it firmly. Not all rows give a size; the values are once, few, many and, for expanded clones, a class.

v_gene: TRBV6-6
j_gene: TRBJ1-1
abundance: .
d_gene: TRBD1
CDR3aa: CASSFQDRGNTEAFF
CDR3nt: TGTGCCAGCAGTTTCCAGGACAGGGGGAACACTGAAGCTTTCTTT

v_gene: TRBV5-4
j_gene: TRBJ2-3
abundance: .
d_gene: .
CDR3aa: CASSPSPDTQYF
CDR3nt: TGTGCCAGCAGCCCATCGCCAGATACGCAGTATTTT

v_gene: TRBV7-9
j_gene: TRBJ1-1
abundance: once
d_gene: TRBD1
CDR3aa: CASSSQGQGTEAFF
CDR3nt: TGTGCCAGCAGCTCACAGGGGCAGGGCACTGAAGCTTTCTTT

v_gene: TRBV2
j_gene: TRBJ1-2
abundance: .
d_gene: .
CDR3aa: CASSEGGGARLSF
CDR3nt: TGTGCCAGCAGTGAAGGGGGCGGGGCACGCCTTTCCTTC

v_gene: TRBV6-1
j_gene: TRBJ2-5
abundance: .
d_gene: .
CDR3aa: CASRLRSETQYF
CDR3nt: TGTGCCAGCAGATTACGATCTGAGACCCAGTACTTC

v_gene: TRBV28
j_gene: TRBJ2-3
abundance: once
d_gene: .
CDR3aa: CASSRGSEAQYF
CDR3nt: TGTGCCAGCAGTCGGGGTAGCGAGGCGCAGTATTTT

v_gene: TRBV5-6
j_gene: TRBJ2-1
abundance: .
d_gene: .
CDR3aa: CASSPLTGLALSSYNEQFF
CDR3nt: TGTGCCAGCAGCCCCCTCACGGGGCTAGCGTTAAGCTCCTACAATGAGCAGTTCTTC

v_gene: TRBV5-1
j_gene: TRBJ2-7
abundance: .
d_gene: .
CDR3aa: CASYGPTSYEQYF
CDR3nt: TGCGCCAGCTACGGACCGACGTCCTACGAGCAGTACTTC

v_gene: TRBV19
j_gene: TRBJ2-5
abundance: .
d_gene: .
CDR3aa: CASSIGGQETQYF
CDR3nt: TGTGCCAGTAGTATTGGCGGACAAGAGACCCAGTACTTC

v_gene: TRBV4-3
j_gene: TRBJ2-2
abundance: .
d_gene: .
CDR3aa: CASRRDRWNTGELFF
CDR3nt: TGCGCCAGCAGGCGGGACCGATGGAACACCGGGGAGCTGTTTTTT

v_gene: TRBV5-4
j_gene: TRBJ2-5
abundance: .
d_gene: TRBD1
CDR3aa: CASSFGGQAQETQYF
CDR3nt: TGTGCCAGCAGCTTTGGTGGACAGGCCCAAGAGACCCAGTACTTC

v_gene: TRBV5-1
j_gene: TRBJ2-1
abundance: .
d_gene: .
CDR3aa: CASSLRRPSSYNEQFF
CDR3nt: TGCGCCAGCAGCTTACGAAGACCTAGCTCCTACAATGAGCAGTTCTTC

v_gene: TRBV7-2
j_gene: TRBJ2-3
abundance: .
d_gene: .
CDR3aa: CASSLVAASTDTQYF
CDR3nt: TGTGCCAGCAGCTTGGTAGCGGCCAGCACAGATACGCAGTATTTT

v_gene: TRBV5-1
j_gene: TRBJ2-5
abundance: .
d_gene: .
CDR3aa: CASSLRDRQETQYF
CDR3nt: TGCGCCAGCAGCTTGAGGGATCGCCAAGAGACCCAGTACTTC

v_gene: TRBV9
j_gene: TRBJ2-1
abundance: once
d_gene: TRBD2
CDR3aa: CASSESSGKLFNEQFF
CDR3nt: TGTGCCAGCAGCGAATCGAGCGGGAAGCTTTTCAATGAGCAGTTCTTC

v_gene: TRBV7-2
j_gene: TRBJ2-2
abundance: .
d_gene: .
CDR3aa: CASSLDRTGELFF
CDR3nt: TGTGCCAGCAGCTTAGACAGGACCGGGGAGCTGTTTTTT

v_gene: TRBV7-2
j_gene: TRBJ2-5
abundance: .
d_gene: .
CDR3aa: CASSLERTNLGTQYF
CDR3nt: TGTGCCAGCAGCTTAGAGCGGACAAATTTGGGGACCCAGTACTTC

v_gene: TRBV5-1
j_gene: TRBJ2-7
abundance: few
d_gene: .
CDR3aa: CASSWGQVGRSSYEQYF
CDR3nt: TGCGCCAGCAGCTGGGGGCAGGTGGGGCGGAGCTCCTACGAGCAGTACTTC

v_gene: TRBV5-4
j_gene: TRBJ2-1
abundance: .
d_gene: TRBD2
CDR3aa: CASSLGSGDRTNEQFF
CDR3nt: TGTGCCAGCAGCTTGGGTAGCGGGGATCGTACGAATGAGCAGTTCTTC

v_gene: TRBV29-1
j_gene: TRBJ2-1
abundance: .
d_gene: TRBD2
CDR3aa: CSVYPWGLVGSEQFF
CDR3nt: TGCAGCGTTTACCCTTGGGGACTAGTGGGTTCGGAGCAGTTCTTC

v_gene: TRBV25-1
j_gene: TRBJ2-7
abundance: few
d_gene: .
CDR3aa: CASSVTGTHEQYF
CDR3nt: TGTGCCAGCAGTGTGACCGGGACACACGAGCAGTACTTC

v_gene: TRBV6-1
j_gene: TRBJ1-4
abundance: .
d_gene: .
CDR3aa: CASSERYGANEKLFF
CDR3nt: TGTGCCAGCAGTGAACGGTATGGGGCCAATGAAAAACTGTTTTTT